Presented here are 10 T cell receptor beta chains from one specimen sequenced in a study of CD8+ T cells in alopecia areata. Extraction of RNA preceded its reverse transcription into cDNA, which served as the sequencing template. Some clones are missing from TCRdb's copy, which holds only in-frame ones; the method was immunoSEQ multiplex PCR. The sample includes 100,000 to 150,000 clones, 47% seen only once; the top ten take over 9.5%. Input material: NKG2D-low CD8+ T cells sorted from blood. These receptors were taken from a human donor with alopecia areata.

The CDR3 loop is CASTTGEATDTQYF. DNA for the CDR3: TGTGCCAGCACAACAGGGGAGGCAACAGATACGCAGTATTTT. This sequence joins TRBV6-5 and TRBJ2-3; a possible D gene is TRBD1 (7 bases). Germline CDR1 reads MNHEY; CDR2 reads SVGAGI. This CDR3 comprises 14 residues. V dropped 7 bases and J dropped 3 bases, with 14 bases sitting between them.

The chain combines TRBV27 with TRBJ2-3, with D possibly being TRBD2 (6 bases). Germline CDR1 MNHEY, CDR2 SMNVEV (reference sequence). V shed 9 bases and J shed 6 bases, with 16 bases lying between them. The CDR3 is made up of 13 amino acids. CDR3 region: CASGTPPRDTQYF. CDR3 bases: TGTGCCAGTGGGACTCCTCCAAGGGATACGCAGTATTTT.

CDR3 loop: CASSPDPDGGELFF. In DNA form, the CDR3 reads TGTGCCAGCAGCCCGGATCCCGACGGCGGGGAGCTGTTTTTT. The chain recombines TRBV7-9 with TRBJ2-2; no firm D call. CDR1 and CDR2 from the germline V gene are SEHNR and FQNEAQ (reference sequence). The CDR3 is 14 residues long. Trimming cost V 5 bases and J 7 bases, with 14 bases left between them.

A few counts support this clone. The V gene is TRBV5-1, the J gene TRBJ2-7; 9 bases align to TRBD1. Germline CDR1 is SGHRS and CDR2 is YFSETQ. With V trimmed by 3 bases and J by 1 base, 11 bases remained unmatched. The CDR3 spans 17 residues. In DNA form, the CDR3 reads TGCGCCAGCAGCTACTTCCCGGGACAGGGCGGGTCCTACGAGCAGTACTTC. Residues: CASSYFPGQGGSYEQYF.

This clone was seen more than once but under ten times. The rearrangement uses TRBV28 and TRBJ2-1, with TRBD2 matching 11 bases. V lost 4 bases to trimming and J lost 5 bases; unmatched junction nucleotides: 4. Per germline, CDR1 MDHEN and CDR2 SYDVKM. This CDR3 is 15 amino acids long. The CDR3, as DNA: TGTGCCAGCAGTTCACTAGCGGGAGTGAACAATGAGCAGTTCTTC. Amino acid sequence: CASSSLAGVNNEQFF.

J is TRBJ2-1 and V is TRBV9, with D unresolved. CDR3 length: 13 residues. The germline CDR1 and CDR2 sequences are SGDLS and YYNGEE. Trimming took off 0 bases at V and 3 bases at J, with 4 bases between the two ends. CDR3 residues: CASSVAVYNEQFF. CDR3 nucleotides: TGTGCCAGCAGCGTAGCCGTCTACAATGAGCAGTTCTTC.

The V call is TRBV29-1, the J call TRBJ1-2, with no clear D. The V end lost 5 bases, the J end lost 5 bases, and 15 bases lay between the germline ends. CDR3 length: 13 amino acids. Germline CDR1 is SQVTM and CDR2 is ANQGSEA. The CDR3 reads CSVLGSQTYGYTF. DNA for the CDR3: TGCAGCGTTCTTGGCAGCCAAACTTATGGCTACACCTTC. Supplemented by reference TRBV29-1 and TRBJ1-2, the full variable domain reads SAVISQKPSRDICQRGTSLTIQCQVDSQVTMMFWYRQQPGQSLTLIATANQGSEATYESGFVIDKFPISRPNLTFSTLTVSNMSPEDSSIYLCSVLGSQTYGYTFGSGTRLTVV.

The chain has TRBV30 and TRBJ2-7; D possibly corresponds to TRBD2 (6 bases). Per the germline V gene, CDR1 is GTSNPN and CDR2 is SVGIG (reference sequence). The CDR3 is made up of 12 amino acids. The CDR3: CALDWGEDEQYF. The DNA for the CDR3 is TGTGCACTGGACTGGGGGGAGGACGAGCAGTACTTC. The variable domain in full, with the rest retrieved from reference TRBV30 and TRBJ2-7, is SQTIHQWPATLVQPVGSPLSLECTVEGTSNPNLYWYRQAAGRGLQLLFYSVGIGQISSEVPQNLSASRPQDRQFILSSKKLLLSDSGFYLCALDWGEDEQYFGPGTRLTVT.

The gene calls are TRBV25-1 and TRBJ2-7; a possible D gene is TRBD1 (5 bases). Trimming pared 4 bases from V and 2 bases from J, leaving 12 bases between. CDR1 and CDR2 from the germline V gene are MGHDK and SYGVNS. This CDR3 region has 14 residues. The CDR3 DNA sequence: TGTGCCAGCAGTGGACCTCAGGGTGCCTACGAGCAGTACTTC. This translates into CASSGPQGAYEQYF.

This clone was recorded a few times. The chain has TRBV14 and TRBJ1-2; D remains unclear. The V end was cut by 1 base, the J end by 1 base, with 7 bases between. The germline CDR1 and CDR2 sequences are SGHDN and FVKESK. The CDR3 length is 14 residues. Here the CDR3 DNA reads TGTGCCAGCAGCCAAGCACGGGATAACTATGGCTACACCTTC. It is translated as CASSQARDNYGYTF. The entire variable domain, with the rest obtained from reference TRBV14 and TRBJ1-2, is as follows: EAGVTQFPSHSVIEKGQTVTLRCDPISGHDNLYWYRRVMGKEIKFLLHFVKESKQDESGMPNNRFLAERTGGTYSTLKVQPAELEDSGVYFCASSQARDNYGYTFGSGTRLTVV.